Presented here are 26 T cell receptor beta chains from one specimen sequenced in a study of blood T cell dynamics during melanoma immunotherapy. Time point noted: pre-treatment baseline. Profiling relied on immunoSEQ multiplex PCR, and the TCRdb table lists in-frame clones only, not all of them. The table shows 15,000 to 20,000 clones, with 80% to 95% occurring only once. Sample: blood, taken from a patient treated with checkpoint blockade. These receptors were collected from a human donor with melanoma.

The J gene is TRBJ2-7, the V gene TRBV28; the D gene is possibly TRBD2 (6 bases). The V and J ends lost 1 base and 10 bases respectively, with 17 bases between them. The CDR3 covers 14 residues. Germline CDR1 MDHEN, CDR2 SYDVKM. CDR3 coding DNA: TGTGCCAGCAGTTTATCCTTCCTAGCGCGGGGCCAGTACTTC. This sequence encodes CASSLSFLARGQYF.

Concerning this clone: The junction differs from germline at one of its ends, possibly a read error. The CDR3 sequence is CATSGSRVGNEQFF. For the CDR3, the DNA is TGTGCCACCAGCGGGAGTAGGGTCGGGAATGAGCAGTTCTTC. The V gene is TRBV7-8, the J gene TRBJ2-1, with 8 bases that match TRBD2. CDR1 is SGHVS, CDR2 FQNEAQ, per germline. The CDR3 contains 14 residues. Using reference TRBV7-8 and TRBJ2-1 for the parts outside the CDR3, the full variable domain is GAGVSQSPRYKVAKRGQDVALRCDPISGHVSLFWYQQALGQGPEFLTYFQNEAQLDKSGLPSDRFFAERPEGSVSTLKIQRTQQEDSAVYLCATSGSRVGNEQFFGPGTRLTVL.

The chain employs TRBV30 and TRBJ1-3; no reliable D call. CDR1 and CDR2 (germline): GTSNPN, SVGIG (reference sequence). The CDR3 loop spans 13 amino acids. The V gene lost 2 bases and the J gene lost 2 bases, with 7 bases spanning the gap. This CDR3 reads CAWSIGTGNTIYF. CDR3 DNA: TGTGCCTGGAGTATAGGGACTGGAAACACCATATATTTT.

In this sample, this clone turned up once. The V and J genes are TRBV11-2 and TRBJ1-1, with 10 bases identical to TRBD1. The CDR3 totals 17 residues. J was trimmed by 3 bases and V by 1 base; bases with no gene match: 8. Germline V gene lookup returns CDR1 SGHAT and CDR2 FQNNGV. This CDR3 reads CASSLAPDRGRDTEAFF. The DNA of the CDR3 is TGTGCCAGCAGCTTAGCCCCTGACAGGGGGCGGGACACTGAAGCTTTCTTT.

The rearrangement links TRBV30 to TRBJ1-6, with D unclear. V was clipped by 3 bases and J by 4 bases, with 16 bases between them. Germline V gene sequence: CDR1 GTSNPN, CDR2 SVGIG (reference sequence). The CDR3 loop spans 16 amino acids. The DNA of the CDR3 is TGTGCCTGGAGCCGCCAGCGGCTTGGGTATAATTCACCCCTCCACTTT. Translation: CAWSRQRLGYNSPLHF.

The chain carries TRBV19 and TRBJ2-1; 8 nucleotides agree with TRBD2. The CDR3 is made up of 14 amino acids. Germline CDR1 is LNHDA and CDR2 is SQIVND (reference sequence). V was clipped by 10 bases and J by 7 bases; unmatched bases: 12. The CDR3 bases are TGTGCCACCTTTCCGGGAGGGCCGAATAATGAGCAGTTCTTC. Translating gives CATFPGGPNNEQFF. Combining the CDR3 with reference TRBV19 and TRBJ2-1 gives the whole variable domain DGGITQSPKYLFRKEGQNVTLSCEQNLNHDAMYWYRQDPGQGLRLIYYSQIVNDFQKGDIAEGYSVSREKKESFPLTVTSAQKNPTAFYLCATFPGGPNNEQFFGPGTRLTVL.

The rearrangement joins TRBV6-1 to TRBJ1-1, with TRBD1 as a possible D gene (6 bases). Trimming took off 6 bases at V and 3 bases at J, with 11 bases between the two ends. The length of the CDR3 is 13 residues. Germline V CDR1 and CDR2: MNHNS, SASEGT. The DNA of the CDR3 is TGTGCCAGCAGGGACCAGGGGTACACTGAAGCTTTCTTT. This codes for CASRDQGYTEAFF.

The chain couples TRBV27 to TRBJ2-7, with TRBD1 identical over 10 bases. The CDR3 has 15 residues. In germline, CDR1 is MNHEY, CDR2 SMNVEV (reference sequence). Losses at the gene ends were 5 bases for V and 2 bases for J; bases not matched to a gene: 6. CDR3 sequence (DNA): TGTGCCAGCAGTAGTGTGGGACAGGGGACCTACGAGCAGTACTTC. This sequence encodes CASSSVGQGTYEQYF.

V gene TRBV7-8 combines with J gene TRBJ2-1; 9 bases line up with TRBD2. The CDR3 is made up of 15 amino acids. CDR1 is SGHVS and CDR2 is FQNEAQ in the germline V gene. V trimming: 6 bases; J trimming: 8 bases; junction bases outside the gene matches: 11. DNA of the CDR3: TGTGCCAGCAGGGATTTTAGCGGGAGTGCGTATGAGCAGTTCTTC. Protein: CASRDFSGSAYEQFF.

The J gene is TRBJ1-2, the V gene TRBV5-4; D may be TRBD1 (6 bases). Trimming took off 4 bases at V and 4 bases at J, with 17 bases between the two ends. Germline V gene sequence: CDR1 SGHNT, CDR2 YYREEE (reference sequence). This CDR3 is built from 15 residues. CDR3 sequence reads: CASSLRQDPTYGYTF. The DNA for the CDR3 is TGTGCCAGCAGCCTAAGACAGGACCCAACCTATGGCTACACCTTC.

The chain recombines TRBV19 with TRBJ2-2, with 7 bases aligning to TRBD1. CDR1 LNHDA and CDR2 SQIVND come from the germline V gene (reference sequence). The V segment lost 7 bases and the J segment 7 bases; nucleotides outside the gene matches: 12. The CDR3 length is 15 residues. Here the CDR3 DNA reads TGTGCCAGTACCCCTTCGGCAGGGGGAGTCGGGGAGCTGTTTTTT. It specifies CASTPSAGGVGELFF.

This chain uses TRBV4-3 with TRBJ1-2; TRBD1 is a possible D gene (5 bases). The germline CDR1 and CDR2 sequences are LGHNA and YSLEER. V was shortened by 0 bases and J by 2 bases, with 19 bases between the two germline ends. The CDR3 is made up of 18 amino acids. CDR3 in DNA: TGCGCCAGCAGCCAAGAACCCCCCTTCCAGGGAGCAAACTATGGCTACACCTTC. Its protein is CASSQEPPFQGANYGYTF.

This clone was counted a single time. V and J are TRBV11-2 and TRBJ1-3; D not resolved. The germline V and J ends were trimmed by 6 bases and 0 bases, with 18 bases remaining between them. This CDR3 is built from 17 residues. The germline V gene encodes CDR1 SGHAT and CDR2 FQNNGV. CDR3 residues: CASRTPRRQSSGNTIYF. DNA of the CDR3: TGTGCCAGCAGAACGCCCAGACGCCAGAGCTCTGGAAACACCATATATTTT.

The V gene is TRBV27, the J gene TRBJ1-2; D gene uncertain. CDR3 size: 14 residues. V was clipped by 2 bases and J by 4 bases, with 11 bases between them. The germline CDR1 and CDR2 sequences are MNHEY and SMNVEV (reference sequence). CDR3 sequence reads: CASSLKRAGYGYTF. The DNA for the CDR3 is TGTGCCAGCAGTTTAAAGAGGGCGGGCTATGGCTACACCTTC.

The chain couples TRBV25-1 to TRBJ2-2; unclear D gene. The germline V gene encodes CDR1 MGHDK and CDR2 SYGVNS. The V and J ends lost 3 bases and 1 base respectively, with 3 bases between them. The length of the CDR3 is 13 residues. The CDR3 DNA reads TGTGCCAGCAGTGATGGGAACACCGGGGAGCTGTTTTTT. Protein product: CASSDGNTGELFF.

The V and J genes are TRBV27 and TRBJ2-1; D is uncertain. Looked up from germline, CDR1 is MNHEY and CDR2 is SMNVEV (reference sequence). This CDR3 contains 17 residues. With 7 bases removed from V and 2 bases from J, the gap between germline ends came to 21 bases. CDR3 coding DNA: TGTGCCAGCACCCTCCAGCCGGTCCCCGGGCCCTACAATGAGCAGTTCTTC. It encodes CASTLQPVPGPYNEQFF.

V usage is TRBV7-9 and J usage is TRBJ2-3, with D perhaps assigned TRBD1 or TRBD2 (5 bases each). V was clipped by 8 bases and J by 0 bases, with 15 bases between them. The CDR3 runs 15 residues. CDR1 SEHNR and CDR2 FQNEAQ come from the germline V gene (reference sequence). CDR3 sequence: CASGAGAASTDTQYF. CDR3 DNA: TGTGCCAGCGGCGCCGGGGCGGCTAGCACAGATACGCAGTATTTT.

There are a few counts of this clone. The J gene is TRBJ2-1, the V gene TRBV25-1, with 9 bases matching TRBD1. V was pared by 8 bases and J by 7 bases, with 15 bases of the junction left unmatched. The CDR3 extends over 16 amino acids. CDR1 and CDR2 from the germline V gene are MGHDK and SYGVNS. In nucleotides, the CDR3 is TGTGCCAGCTGGGAAGGGGACAGGGATATGGGGAATGAGCAGTTCTTC. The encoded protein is CASWEGDRDMGNEQFF.

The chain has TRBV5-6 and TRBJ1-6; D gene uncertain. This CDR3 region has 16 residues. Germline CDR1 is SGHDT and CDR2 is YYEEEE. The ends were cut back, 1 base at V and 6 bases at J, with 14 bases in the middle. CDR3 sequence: CASSLKLWRANSPLHF. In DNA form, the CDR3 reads TGTGCCAGCAGCTTGAAACTCTGGAGGGCTAATTCACCCCTCCACTTT.

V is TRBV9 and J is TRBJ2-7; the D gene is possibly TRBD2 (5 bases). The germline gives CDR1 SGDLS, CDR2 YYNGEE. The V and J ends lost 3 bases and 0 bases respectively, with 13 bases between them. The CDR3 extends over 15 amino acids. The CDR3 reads CASSESGTSSYEQYF. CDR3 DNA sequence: TGTGCCAGCAGCGAGAGCGGAACGAGCTCCTACGAGCAGTACTTC. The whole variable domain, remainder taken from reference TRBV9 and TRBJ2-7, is DSGVTQTPKHLITATGQRVTLRCSPRSGDLSVYWYQQSLDQGLQFLIQYYNGEERAKGNILERFSAQQFPDLHSELNLSSLELGDSALYFCASSESGTSSYEQYFGPGTRLTVT.

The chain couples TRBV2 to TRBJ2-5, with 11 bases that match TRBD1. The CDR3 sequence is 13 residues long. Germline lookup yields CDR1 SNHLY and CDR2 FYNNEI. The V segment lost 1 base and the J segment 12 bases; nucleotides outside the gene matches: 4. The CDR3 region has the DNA TGTGCCAGCAGTGAAGGGGACAGGGGGACGGAGTACTTC. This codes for CASSEGDRGTEYF. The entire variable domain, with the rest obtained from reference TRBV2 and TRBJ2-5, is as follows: EPEVTQTPSHQVTQMGQEVILRCVPISNHLYFYWYRQILGQKVEFLVSFYNNEISEKSEIFDDQFSVERPDGSNFTLKIRSTKLEDSAMYFCASSEGDRGTEYFGPGTRLLVL.

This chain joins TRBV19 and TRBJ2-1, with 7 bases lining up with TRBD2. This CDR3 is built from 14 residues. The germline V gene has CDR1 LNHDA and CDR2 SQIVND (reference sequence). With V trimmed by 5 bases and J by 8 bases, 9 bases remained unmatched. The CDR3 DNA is TGTGCCAGTAGTTTGTCTAGCGGATACTATGAGCAGTTCTTC. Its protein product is CASSLSSGYYEQFF.

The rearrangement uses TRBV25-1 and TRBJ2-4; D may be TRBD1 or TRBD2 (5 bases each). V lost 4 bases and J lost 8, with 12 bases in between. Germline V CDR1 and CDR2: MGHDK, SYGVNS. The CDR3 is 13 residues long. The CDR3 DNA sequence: TGTGCCAGCAGTGGGGGCGGGCTGGACATTCAGTACTTC. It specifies CASSGGGLDIQYF.

CDR3 sequence: CASSPLGMSNQPQHF. Written as DNA, the CDR3 is TGTGCCAGCTCACCATTGGGGATGAGCAATCAGCCCCAGCATTTT. The chain employs TRBV18 and TRBJ1-5, with D unclear. The CDR3 has 15 residues. V was clipped by 2 bases and J by 1 base, with 9 bases between them. Per the germline V gene, CDR1 is KGHSH and CDR2 is LQKENI.

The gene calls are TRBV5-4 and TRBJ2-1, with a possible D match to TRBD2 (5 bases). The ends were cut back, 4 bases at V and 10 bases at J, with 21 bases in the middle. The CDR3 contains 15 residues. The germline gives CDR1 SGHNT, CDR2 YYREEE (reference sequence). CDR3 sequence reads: CASSLGVGLGWEQFF. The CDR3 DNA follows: TGTGCCAGCAGCCTCGGGGTAGGCCTAGGGTGGGAGCAGTTCTTC.

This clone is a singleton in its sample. CDR3 protein: CASSLGPSSGEQYF. The CDR3 bases are TGTGCCAGCAGCTTAGGGCCCTCCTCTGGGGAGCAGTACTTC. This chain joins TRBV7-2 and TRBJ2-7, with D unresolved. The CDR3 consists of 14 residues. In germline, CDR1 is SGHTA, CDR2 FQGNSA. Trimming took 1 base from V and 7 from J, leaving 14 bases between them.